A selection of T cell receptor beta chains follows, all from one sample in a study of CD8 T cells in Susac syndrome. TCRdb fed the immunoSEQ multiplex PCR reads into MiXCR, producing one record per CDR3 protein. The sample holds roughly 200,000 distinct CDR3 sequences; about 94% are singletons and the top ten take approximately 0.1%. The sample was CD4+ T cells from PBMCs. All receptors come from a human donor in good health. CDR3s include the opening cysteine and the closing phenylalanine or tryptophan. Fields, in order: clone size, J gene, V gene, D gene, CDR3 protein, CDR3 DNA. D genes are given only for firm matches. Clone size is not always given. Where it is, it says once, few, many or a class for expanded clones.

>once|TRBJ2-2|TRBV12-3/TRBV12-4|NA
CASRSGTTGELFF
TGTGCCAGCAGGTCCGGGACAACCGGGGAGCTGTTTTTT
>NA|TRBJ2-2|TRBV29-1|NA
CSVARTDTGELFF
TGCAGCGTCGCGAGGACGGACACCGGGGAGCTGTTTTTT
>NA|TRBJ2-5|TRBV5-1|NA
CASSGATRPETQYF
TGCGCCAGCAGCGGAGCAACGCGTCCAGAGACCCAGTACTTC
>NA|TRBJ2-5|TRBV7-2|NA
CASSPTGVWETQYF
TGTGCCAGCAGCCCGACGGGGGTTTGGGAGACCCAGTACTTC
>once|TRBJ2-3|TRBV5-6|TRBD2
CASSSPRGRALDTQYF
TGTGCCAGCAGCTCCCCAAGAGGGAGGGCCTTAGATACGCAGTATTTT
>NA|TRBJ1-1|TRBV30|NA
CAWRFPRTEAFF
TGTGCCTGGAGGTTTCCTCGGACTGAAGCTTTCTTT
>NA|TRBJ2-7|TRBV30|NA
CAWQFYGTLSYEQYF
TGTGCCTGGCAATTTTATGGGACGCTGAGCTACGAGCAGTACTTC
>NA|TRBJ1-3|TRBV11-2|TRBD1
CASSFSGQGYTIYF
TGTGCCAGCAGCTTTTCGGGACAGGGGTACACCATATATTTT
>once|TRBJ1-2|TRBV30|NA
CAWKSHRDPYGYTF
TGTGCCTGGAAGTCGCACAGGGATCCCTATGGCTACACCTTC
>few|TRBJ2-2|TRBV7-9|TRBD2
CASSLGLVNTGELFF
TGTGCCAGCAGCTTGGGACTAGTGAACACCGGGGAGCTGTTTTTT
>NA|TRBJ2-3|TRBV28|TRBD2
CASRDGTSRDTQYF
TGTGCCAGCAGAGACGGGACTAGCAGGGATACGCAGTATTTT
>once|TRBJ1-1|TRBV7-2|NA
CASSLALERNTEAFF
TGTGCCAGCAGCTTAGCTCTGGAGAGGAACACTGAAGCTTTCTTT
>NA|TRBJ1-5|TRBV28|NA
CASSSGRINQPQHF
TGTGCCAGCAGTTCGGGACGGATCAATCAGCCCCAGCATTTT
>NA|TRBJ2-5|TRBV6-5|NA
CASSPIFWATETQYF
TGTGCCAGCAGTCCCATCTTCTGGGCTACAGAGACCCAGTACTTC
>NA|TRBJ2-2|TRBV3-1|NA
CASGSGQLNTGELFF
TGTGCCAGCGGATCCGGACAGCTGAACACCGGGGAGCTGTTTTTT
>once|TRBJ2-7|TRBV20-1|TRBD2
CSALGLAGYEQYF
TGCAGTGCTCTCGGACTAGCGGGGTACGAGCAGTACTTC
>NA|TRBJ2-1|TRBV4-2|TRBD2
CASSHQLAGVNNEQFF
TGTGCCAGCAGCCACCAACTAGCGGGAGTTAACAATGAGCAGTTCTTC
>NA|TRBJ2-1|TRBV20-1|NA
CSPNYNEQFF
TGCAGTCCTAACTACAATGAGCAGTTCTTC
>NA|TRBJ2-5|TRBV20-1|NA
CSARSMAETQYF
TGCAGTGCTAGGAGCATGGCGGAGACCCAGTACTTC
>once|TRBJ2-5|TRBV2|NA
CASSEYPFVGNPQYF
TGTGCCAGCAGTGAATACCCGTTCGTGGGAAATCCCCAGTACTTC
>NA|TRBJ2-1|TRBV9|NA
CASSVAGVYNEQFF
TGTGCCAGCAGCGTAGCCGGGGTCTACAATGAGCAGTTCTTC
>NA|TRBJ2-5|TRBV29-1|NA
CSVVWPTVHQETQYF
TGCAGCGTTGTGTGGCCGACAGTGCACCAAGAGACCCAGTACTTC
>NA|TRBJ2-7|TRBV20-1|NA
CSAGQGQVPYEQYF
TGCAGTGCTGGCCAGGGACAAGTTCCCTACGAGCAGTACTTC
>NA|TRBJ1-4|TRBV28|TRBD1
CASSFLTGAEKLFF
TGTGCCAGCAGCTTTTTGACAGGGGCTGAAAAACTGTTTTTT
>NA|TRBJ2-2|TRBV20-1|TRBD2
CSVPAGEFSTGELFF
TGCAGTGTTCCAGCGGGAGAGTTTAGTACCGGGGAGCTGTTTTTT
>NA|TRBJ2-5|TRBV7-3|TRBD2
CASSLVVGRGETQYF
TGTGCCAGCAGCTTGGTGGTCGGGAGGGGAGAGACCCAGTACTTC
>few|TRBJ2-5|TRBV6-2/TRBV6-3|TRBD1
CATGQGALQETQYF
TGTGCCACGGGACAGGGGGCACTCCAAGAGACCCAGTACTTC
>NA|TRBJ2-3|TRBV7-2|NA
CASSLTATSTDTQYF
TGTGCCAGCAGCTTGACAGCTACTAGCACAGATACGCAGTATTTT
>NA|TRBJ2-3|TRBV11-3|NA
CASSLEGGTQYF
TGTGCCAGCAGCTTAGAGGGCGGTACGCAGTATTTT
>NA|TRBJ2-5|TRBV29-1|NA
CSVGQSDQETQYF
TGCAGCGTTGGCCAGTCCGACCAAGAGACCCAGTACTTC
>NA|TRBJ1-2|TRBV11-2|NA
CASSPSGGGYGYTF
TGTGCCAGCAGCCCCTCGGGGGGGGGATATGGCTACACCTTC
>NA|TRBJ2-6|TRBV11-1|NA
CASSDGRGAVGANVLTF
TGTGCCAGCAGCGATGGACGGGGGGCTGTTGGGGCCAACGTCCTGACTTTC
>NA|TRBJ2-3|TRBV27|TRBD2
CASSRGLAVDTQYF
TGTGCCAGCAGCCGGGGACTAGCCGTAGATACGCAGTATTTT
>NA|TRBJ1-5|TRBV29-1|NA
CSVEVGGGGGQPQHF
TGCAGCGTTGAAGTCGGTGGTGGGGGAGGTCAGCCCCAGCATTTT
>NA|TRBJ2-1|TRBV2|NA
CASSEGSRAFGEQFF
TGTGCCAGCAGTGAGGGGTCGAGGGCATTCGGTGAGCAGTTCTTC
>NA|TRBJ2-3|TRBV7-6|NA
CASSYRSGTDTQYF
TGTGCCAGCAGCTATCGGAGCGGCACAGATACGCAGTATTTT
>once|TRBJ2-7|TRBV4-1|TRBD2
CASSQGPLAGVNEQYF
TGCGCCAGCAGCCAAGGTCCCCTAGCGGGAGTTAACGAGCAGTACTTC
>few|TRBJ2-2|TRBV7-2|NA
CASSVPGRGTTGELFF
TGTGCCAGCAGCGTACCGGGACGGGGGACGACCGGGGAGCTGTTTTTT
>NA|TRBJ2-5|TRBV7-2|TRBD2
CASSIGLAVETQYF
TGTGCCAGCAGCATTGGACTAGCGGTGGAGACCCAGTACTTC
>NA|TRBJ2-1|TRBV29-1|NA
CSASRSYNEQFF
TGCAGCGCCAGTCGCTCCTACAATGAGCAGTTCTTC
>NA|TRBJ2-3|TRBV7-2|NA
CASGGASTDTQYF
TGTGCCAGCGGCGGGGCTAGCACAGATACGCAGTATTTT
>NA|TRBJ2-4|TRBV18|NA
CASSPDSAKNIQYF
TGTGCCAGCTCACCCGATTCCGCCAAAAACATTCAGTACTTC
>NA|TRBJ1-1|TRBV7-3|NA
CASSPTGGHAFF
TGTGCCAGCAGCCCTACCGGGGGGCACGCTTTCTTT
>NA|TRBJ2-7|TRBV29-1|NA
CSVDGAGPYEQYF
TGCAGCGTTGACGGTGCGGGGCCCTACGAGCAGTACTTC
>NA|TRBJ2-3|TRBV2|NA
CASSRTLREGDTQYF
TGTGCCAGCAGTAGGACCCTAAGGGAAGGAGATACGCAGTATTTT
>NA|TRBJ2-3|TRBV20-1|NA
CSARNRRLGGDTQYF
TGCAGTGCTAGAAACCGACGACTAGGAGGAGATACGCAGTATTTT
>NA|TRBJ2-7|TRBV30|NA
CAWSVQYEQYF
TGTGCCTGGAGTGTTCAATACGAGCAGTACTTC
>NA|TRBJ2-1|TRBV5-4|NA
CASSLTHEQFF
TGTGCCAGCAGCCTCACGCATGAGCAGTTCTTC
>NA|TRBJ2-3|TRBV30|TRBD1
CAWRDRGTDTQYF
TGTGCCTGGAGGGACAGGGGCACAGATACGCAGTATTTT
>few|TRBJ2-1|TRBV7-8|TRBD2
CASSPSGSSYNEQFF
TGTGCCAGCAGCCCTAGCGGGAGCTCCTACAATGAGCAGTTCTTC
>NA|TRBJ2-1|TRBV7-9|NA
CASSSRRDNEQFF
TGTGCCAGCAGCTCGAGGCGGGACAATGAGCAGTTCTTC
>once|TRBJ2-5|TRBV3-1|NA
CASSQVFRGYETQYF
TGTGCCAGCAGCCAAGTATTCAGGGGCTACGAGACCCAGTACTTC
>NA|TRBJ2-1|TRBV6-5|TRBD2
CASKTLAGGEQFF
TGTGCCAGCAAAACCCTAGCGGGTGGTGAGCAGTTCTTC